This passage covers 21 T cell receptor beta chains from one sample sequenced in a study of CD8 T cells in ankylosing spondylitis. TCRdb recomputed calls from the 5' RACE reads with MiXCR, one row per CDR3 protein. The sample contains some 250,000 distinct CDR3 sequences, approximately 11% of which appear only once. The sequenced sample consisted of blood, either unsorted or a sorted T cell fraction (not recorded which). The origin of the receptors is a male donor with ankylosing spondylitis or in good health (not recorded which).

This clonotype was seen at least ten times. The V and J genes are TRBV4-1 and TRBJ2-7; D not resolved. Trimming removed 1 base at V and 5 bases at J, with 6 bases between. Germline V gives CDR1 MGHRA, CDR2 YSYEKL. The CDR3 covers 12 residues. The CDR3 coding sequence is TGCGCCAGCAGCCAAGTGGGCAACGAGCAGTACTTC. This gives the protein CASSQVGNEQYF.

This chain uses TRBV28 with TRBJ1-4, with 7 bases matching TRBD1. CDR3 length: 15 residues. Germline CDR1 reads MDHEN; CDR2 reads SYDVKM. V trimming: 6 bases; J trimming: 8 bases; junction bases outside the gene matches: 12. The CDR3, as DNA: TGTGCCAGCAGCCCGAAAACAGGGGAGTGGGAAAAACTGTTTTTT. The encoded protein is CASSPKTGEWEKLFF.

This clonotype was seen more than once but under ten times. The rearrangement uses TRBV20-1 and TRBJ2-5; 12 bases fit TRBD2. Germline V gene sequence: CDR1 DFQATT, CDR2 SNEGSKA (reference sequence). After removal of 5 bases from V and 1 base from J, the junction contained 5 bases not matched to a gene. The CDR3 consists of 15 residues. CDR3 residues: CSAAKTSGGQETQYF. In DNA form, the CDR3 reads TGCAGTGCTGCTAAGACTAGCGGGGGCCAAGAGACCCAGTACTTC.

At least ten counts were recorded for this clonotype. The rearrangement joins TRBV5-1 to TRBJ1-1, with TRBD1 identical over 8 bases. Trimming cost V 0 bases and J 4 bases; bases outside gene matches: 2. CDR3 length: 14 residues. The V gene's germline CDR1 is SGHRS and CDR2 YFSETQ. CDR3 DNA sequence: TGCGCCAGCAGCTTGGCCGGACAGGGCACTGAAGCTTTCTTT. It is translated as CASSLAGQGTEAFF.

Of note for this clonotype: Given a much more abundant clone one base away, this may be a read error. V gene TRBV5-6 combines with J gene TRBJ2-1; TRBD2 matches at 8 bases. This CDR3 contains 16 residues. Germline V gives CDR1 SGHDT, CDR2 YYEEEE. Written as DNA, the CDR3 is TGTGTCAGCAGCTTTGCCGGGACTAGTTATTTAAATGAGCAGTTCTTC. Translation gives CVSSFAGTSYLNEQFF.

This sequence joins TRBV7-2 and TRBJ2-1, with 11 positions matching TRBD2. This CDR3 region has 19 residues. Trimming removed 2 bases from V and 0 bases from J; junction bases left unmatched: 9. The germline V gene has CDR1 SGHTA and CDR2 FQGNSA. The CDR3 bases are TGTGCCAGCAGCTTATCGGGACTAGCGGACTTGAGCTCCTACAATGAGCAGTTCTTC. Its protein is CASSLSGLADLSSYNEQFF.

This clonotype appeared a few times. The chain carries TRBV18 and TRBJ2-7; D gene unclear. CDR1 KGHSH and CDR2 LQKENI come from the germline V gene. V lost 2 bases, J lost 4 bases, and 12 bases lay in between. The CDR3 has 14 amino acids. CDR3 coding DNA: TGTGCCAGCTCACCATCGATCAATAATTACGAGCAGTACTTC. As protein: CASSPSINNYEQYF.

This clonotype showed up many times. The chain has TRBV25-1 and TRBJ2-7; the D gene is possibly TRBD1 (5 bases). Germline CDR1 and CDR2: MGHDK and SYGVNS. The CDR3 runs 12 residues. V lost 8 bases and J 3 bases, leaving 11 bases between the germline ends. The CDR3: CASGQGFYEQYF. The CDR3 region has the DNA TGTGCCAGCGGACAAGGGTTCTACGAGCAGTACTTC.

V is TRBV20-1 and J is TRBJ2-3, with 9 positions matching TRBD2. V shed 2 bases, J shed 1 base, and the junction held 1 base outside the gene matches. The CDR3 loop spans 14 amino acids. Per germline, CDR1 DFQATT and CDR2 SNEGSKA (reference sequence). The CDR3 region is CSARRTSGTDTQYF. CDR3 coding DNA: TGCAGTGCTAGAAGGACTAGCGGCACAGATACGCAGTATTTT.

The chain couples TRBV6-1 to TRBJ2-1, with 8 bases lining up with TRBD1. With 10 bases clipped from V and 2 bases from J, the junction kept 13 bases outside the gene matches. The CDR3 extends over 16 amino acids. The germline gives CDR1 MNHNS, CDR2 SASEGT. CDR3 loop: CATHSWRRGPYNEQFF. CDR3 coding DNA: TGTGCCACCCACTCCTGGCGCAGGGGGCCCTACAATGAGCAGTTCTTC.

There are many counts of this clonotype. CDR3 nucleotides: TGTGCCAGCAGCCAAGAGGCAGGCTCTGGGGCCAACGTCCTGACTTTC. This gives the protein CASSQEAGSGANVLTF. This chain joins TRBV4-2 and TRBJ2-6; D is undetermined. This CDR3 contains 16 residues. V was clipped by 0 bases and J by 0 bases, with 6 bases between them. CDR1 and CDR2 from the germline V gene are LGHNA and YNFKEQ.

This clonotype appeared many times. This chain links TRBV24-1 with TRBJ2-1; 10 nucleotides align to TRBD1. The CDR3 is 16 amino acids. CDR1 and CDR2 (germline): KGHDR, SFDVKD. Germline trimming cut 1 base from V and 8 bases from J; bases unmatched to any gene: 7. This CDR3 is CATSDFGTGVAYEQFF. In DNA, the CDR3 is TGTGCCACCAGTGATTTCGGGACAGGGGTTGCGTATGAGCAGTTCTTC.

This clonotype occurred many times. The V and J genes are TRBV29-1 and TRBJ2-5; D perhaps matches TRBD1 (5 bases). Germline lookup yields CDR1 SQVTM and CDR2 ANQGSEA. Trimming shortened V by 3 bases and J by 2 bases, and 7 bases separated the two germline ends. CDR3 length: 12 amino acids. The CDR3 protein is CSVDRQQETQYF. In nucleotides, the CDR3 is TGCAGCGTTGATCGACAGCAAGAGACCCAGTACTTC.

This clonotype was found many times. V is TRBV20-1 and J is TRBJ2-6; D is unresolved. The CDR3 loop spans 13 amino acids. V was cut by 4 bases and J by 2 bases, with 6 bases left in between. Per the germline V gene, CDR1 is DFQATT and CDR2 is SNEGSKA (reference sequence). The chain's CDR3 is CSAMRAGANVLTF. The CDR3 DNA sequence: TGCAGTGCTATGAGAGCTGGGGCCAACGTCCTGACTTTC.

This clonotype was detected ten times or more. The chain joins TRBV5-1 to TRBJ2-5; possible D gene TRBD2, 6 bases. Between the trimmed V and J ends, which lost 1 base and 0 bases, there was a span of 13 bases. CDR1 is SGHRS and CDR2 is YFSETQ in the germline V gene. This CDR3 contains 16 residues. CDR3 sequence: CASSLSLRDYQETQYF. For the CDR3, the DNA is TGCGCCAGCAGCTTGTCACTCCGGGACTACCAAGAGACCCAGTACTTC.

This clonotype was detected many times. J is TRBJ2-1 and V is TRBV30; D is unclear. The CDR3 consists of 14 residues. Germline V gene sequence: CDR1 GTSNPN, CDR2 SVGIG (reference sequence). V was trimmed by 2 bases and J by 6 bases, leaving 14 bases between them. CDR3: CAWSSGVGTNEQFF. CDR3 coding DNA: TGTGCCTGGAGTTCCGGAGTTGGAACCAATGAGCAGTTCTTC.

CDR3 coding DNA: TGTGCCAGCAGCTTGCCCCCCAGAACCTACGAGCAGTACTTC. Protein sequence: CASSLPPRTYEQYF. The chain joins TRBV5-5 to TRBJ2-7; D ambiguous. V lost 1 base and J 2 bases, leaving 10 bases between the germline ends. Germline CDR1 reads SGHKS; CDR2 reads YYEKEE (reference sequence). This CDR3 is 14 amino acids long.

The sample holds a few counts of this clonotype. V gene TRBV18 combines with J gene TRBJ2-2; 8 positions match TRBD2. The CDR3 length is 16 residues. V trimming: 1 base; J trimming: 5 bases; junction bases outside the gene matches: 6. Per the germline V gene, CDR1 is KGHSH and CDR2 is LQKENI. CDR3 in amino acids: CASSPQREGRTGELFF. The CDR3 DNA reads TGTGCCAGCTCACCACAACGGGAGGGTCGGACCGGGGAGCTGTTTTTT. Drawing the rest from reference TRBV18 and TRBJ2-2, the complete variable domain is NAGVMQNPRHLVRRRGQEARLRCSPMKGHSHVYWYRQLPEEGLKFMVYLQKENIIDESGMPKERFSAEFPKEGPSILRIQQVVRGDSAAYFCASSPQREGRTGELFFGEGSRLTVL.

Many counts were recorded for this clonotype. The gene calls are TRBV6-1 and TRBJ2-1, with 10 bases identical to TRBD1. Trimming at V came to 8 bases and at J to 8 bases, leaving 9 bases not matched to a gene. The CDR3 covers 14 residues. CDR1 and CDR2 (germline): MNHNS, SASEGT. This chain's CDR3 is CASVRQGALDEQFF. In DNA form, the CDR3 reads TGTGCCAGCGTGAGACAGGGGGCTCTGGATGAGCAGTTCTTC.

This clonotype has at least ten counts. The chain joins TRBV28 to TRBJ2-7; the D call may be TRBD1 or TRBD2 (5 bases each). V was clipped by 6 bases and J by 3 bases, with 15 bases between them. In germline, CDR1 is MDHEN, CDR2 SYDVKM. The CDR3 runs to 14 residues. CDR3 nucleotide sequence: TGTGCCAGCAGAACGGGACCCCCTCGCTACGAGCAGTACTTC. Translated, it gives CASRTGPPRYEQYF.

In its sample, this clonotype was seen many times. The J gene is TRBJ1-5, the V gene TRBV4-2; D is unclear. The CDR3 is 15 amino acids. CDR1 is LGHNA and CDR2 is YNFKEQ in the germline V gene. The V and J ends lost 1 base and 4 bases respectively, with 11 bases between them. The chain's CDR3 is CASSQVGVENQPQHF. CDR3 sequence (DNA): TGTGCCAGCAGCCAAGTTGGGGTGGAAAATCAGCCCCAGCATTTT.